This T cell receptor beta chain appears in the sequencing data of a study of beta chain features in type 1 diabetes. Study outcomes and limitations: Among patients with Type 1 diabetes, TCRB CDR3s were moderately but significantly shorter in every one of the four CD4+ subsets.

This clone has a handful of counts. The antigen remains undetermined. The investigators reverse transcribed all of the isolated RNA, so they sequenced expressed TCRB transcripts. Sequenced by immunoSEQ multiplex PCR; TCRdb stores in-frame clones only, minus some. The data hold 250,000 to 300,000 clones, with around 15% observed a single time. Sequencing used naive CD4+ T cells from blood. The sequence was obtained from a man aged 30 to 39 with type 1 diabetes.

The CDR3 reads CASSILAGAGELFF. The CDR3 nucleotides are TGTGCCAGTAGTATCCTAGCGGGAGCCGGGGAGCTGTTTTTT. The chain carries TRBV19 and TRBJ2-2; 10 nucleotides line up with TRBD2. Trimming cost V 3 bases and J 6 bases; bases outside gene matches: 1. Germline CDR1 LNHDA, CDR2 SQIVND (reference sequence). The CDR3 is 14 amino acids.